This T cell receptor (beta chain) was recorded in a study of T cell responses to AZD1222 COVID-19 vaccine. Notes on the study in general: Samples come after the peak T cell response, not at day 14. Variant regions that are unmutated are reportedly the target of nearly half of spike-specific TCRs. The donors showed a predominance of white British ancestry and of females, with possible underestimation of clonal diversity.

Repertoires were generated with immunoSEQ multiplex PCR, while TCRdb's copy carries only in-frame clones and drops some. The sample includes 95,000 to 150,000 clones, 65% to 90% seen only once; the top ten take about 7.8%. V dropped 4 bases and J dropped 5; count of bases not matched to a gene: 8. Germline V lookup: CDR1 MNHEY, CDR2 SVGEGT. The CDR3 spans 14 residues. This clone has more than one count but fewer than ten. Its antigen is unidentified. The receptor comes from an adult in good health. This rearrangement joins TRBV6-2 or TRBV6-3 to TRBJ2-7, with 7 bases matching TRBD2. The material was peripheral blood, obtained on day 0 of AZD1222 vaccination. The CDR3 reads CASSFFSGMNEQYF. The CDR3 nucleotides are TGTGCCAGCAGTTTTTTCAGCGGGATGAACGAGCAGTACTTC.